Detailed here is one T cell receptor beta chain. This sample was taken from a study of identical twins' blood T cells. This CDR3 region has 11 residues. CDR1 is DFQATT and CDR2 is SNEGSKA in the germline V gene (reference sequence). The V end was cut by 6 bases, the J end by 6 bases, with 11 bases between. Likely shared infections and vaccines: all three twin pairs were reared together. TCR cDNA libraries were made from RNA using a previously described, modified protocol. Sample barcodes were added at both library ends during cDNA synthesis. TCRdb reanalysed the 5' RACE reads using MiXCR and keeps one entry per CDR3 protein. The table has a few hundred thousand distinct CDR3 sequences, 25% to 35% seen once; the top ten hold 5.5% to 7%.

This clonotype was obtained from a woman between 18 and 50 years old in good health. The rearrangement joins TRBV20-1 to TRBJ1-1; D unclear. The sample taken for sequencing was PBMCs. The CDR3 DNA sequence: TGCAGTGCCCCGGACTGGCCTGAAGCTTTCTTT. This encodes CSAPDWPEAFF.